This entry concerns a single T cell receptor beta chain. Antigen: not known. The data were obtained in a study of OX40 agonist ivuxolimab in advanced cancers. Turning to the study itself: Ivuxolimab is a fully human IgG2 antibody that activates OX40 (CD134).

Assay: immunoSEQ multiplex PCR; the TCRdb copy retains only in-frame clones and omits some. The sample consists of around 95,000 clones, 93% of them appearing once. V gave up 2 bases and J gave up 0 bases; unmatched junction bases: 4. Germline V gene data show CDR1 as MNHNS and CDR2 as SASEGT. This CDR3 is 16 amino acids long. Study findings and constraints: Among expanded peripheral T cells, antigen specificity went undetermined. Compared with others, partial responders at 0.1-3.0 mg/kg displayed clonal expansion among the lowest.

This clonotype originated in an adult with an advanced solid tumor such as melanoma, head and neck, liver or kidney cancer. The V gene is TRBV6-1, the J gene TRBJ2-1; TRBD2 agrees at 7 bases. Material: CD4+ or CD8+ T cells sorted from blood, obtained in a trial of the OX40 agonist ivuxolimab. The CDR3 loop is CASSELERDSYNEQFF. Here the CDR3 DNA reads TGTGCCAGCAGTGAACTGGAGCGGGACTCCTACAATGAGCAGTTCTTC.